Listed here are 3 T cell receptor beta chains from one sample, sequenced in a study of blood T cells in healthy people across ages (dated by TCRdb to about 2015). The library came from 5' RACE. The instrument was an Illumina HiSeq 2500. A second PCR of roughly 7 to 11 cycles was run with a J-beta primer mix and a sample-barcoded 5' primer. TCRdb passed the public sequencing reads through fastp at Q25 and MiXCR, retaining productive beta sequences. Rows are unified per CDR3 protein, each entry keeping the most common DNA and genes. The sample table lists more than 800,000 distinct CDR3 sequences, about 30% of them with a count of one. Together, the top ten hold approximately 15% of the sample. Material for sequencing was blood. The origin of the receptors is a woman at least 80 years old in good health.

This clonotype was seen a few times. The V call is TRBV13, the J call TRBJ2-1; D is undetermined. V lost 10 bases to trimming and J lost 4 bases, with 14 bases between them. The CDR3 has 13 amino acids. Germline V gives CDR1 PRHDT, CDR2 FYEKMQ (reference sequence). CDR3 nucleotide sequence: TGTGCCACCAAACCTATGTCGTACAATGAGCAGTTCTTC. Translation gives CATKPMSYNEQFF. Drawing the rest from reference TRBV13 and TRBJ2-1, the complete variable domain is AAGVIQSPRHLIKEKRETATLKCYPIPRHDTVYWYQQGPGQDPQFLISFYEKMQSDKGSIPDRFSAQQFSDYHSELNMSSLELGDSALYFCATKPMSYNEQFFGPGTRLTVL.

This clonotype was found many times. The gene calls are TRBV10-3 and TRBJ2-3; possibly TRBD1 or TRBD2 for D (5 bases each). Per the germline V gene, CDR1 is ENHRY and CDR2 is SYGVKD. V was cut by 0 bases and J by 0 bases, with 10 bases left in between. This CDR3 region has 16 residues. CDR3 loop: CAISESGTESTDTQYF. For the CDR3, the DNA is TGTGCCATCAGTGAGTCGGGGACGGAGAGCACAGATACGCAGTATTTT.

This clonotype was seen repeatedly, ten times or more. The V and J genes are TRBV10-3 and TRBJ1-2; TRBD1 agrees at 9 bases. Losses at the gene ends were 3 bases for V and 4 bases for J; bases not matched to a gene: 3. The CDR3 loop spans 14 amino acids. The germline V gene encodes CDR1 ENHRY and CDR2 SYGVKD. The CDR3 protein is CAISDRQGVYGYTF. CDR3 nucleotides: TGTGCCATCAGTGACAGACAGGGGGTCTATGGCTACACCTTC.